Given below is one T cell receptor beta chain in context. Its antigen remains unidentified. This entry belongs to a study of CD8+ T cells in alopecia areata. Study overall: Each of the treated patients was given oral tofacitinib, 5 to 10 mg twice daily, for moderate-to-severe alopecia areata. A 6-month period off drug followed tofacitinib, which lasted 6 to 18 months.

The J segment lost 9 bases and the V segment lost 7 bases, leaving 11 bases of the junction unmatched. The CDR3 is 12 residues long. Germline-derived CDR1 and CDR2 are SQVTM and ANQGSEA. Investigators isolated RNA and reverse transcribed it into cDNA to act as the sequencing template. TCRdb's copy holds only in-frame clones and misses some; the assay was immunoSEQ multiplex PCR. In the table there are 150,000 or so clones, roughly 62% of which are singletons. Collection of lesional scalp punch biopsies and peripheral blood was performed in alopecia areata patients. Study-wide results and caveats: Sequence data from scalp samples additionally include resident alphabeta T cells of normal skin.

The specimen was CD4+ T cells sorted from blood, collected at week 0. The sequence derives from a human donor with alopecia areata. The rearrangement links TRBV29-1 to TRBJ1-2; 7 positions match TRBD1. CDR3 nucleotides: TGCAGCGCCTCCGGGACAGCCGCGAGCTACACCTTC. Its translation: CSASGTAASYTF.